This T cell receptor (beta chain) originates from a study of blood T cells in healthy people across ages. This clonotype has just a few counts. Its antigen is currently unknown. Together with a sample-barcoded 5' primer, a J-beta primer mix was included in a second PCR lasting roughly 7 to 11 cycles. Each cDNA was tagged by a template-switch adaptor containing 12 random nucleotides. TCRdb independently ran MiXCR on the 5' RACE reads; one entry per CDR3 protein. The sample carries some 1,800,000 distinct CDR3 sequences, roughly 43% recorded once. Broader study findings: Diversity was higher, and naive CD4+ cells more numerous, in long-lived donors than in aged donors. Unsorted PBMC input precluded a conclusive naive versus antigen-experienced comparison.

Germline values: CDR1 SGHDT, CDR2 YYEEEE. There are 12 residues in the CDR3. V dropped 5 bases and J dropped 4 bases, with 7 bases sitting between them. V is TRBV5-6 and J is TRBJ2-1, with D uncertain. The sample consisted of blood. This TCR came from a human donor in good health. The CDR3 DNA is TGTGCCAGCAGAGTCGGATACAATGAGCAGTTCTTC. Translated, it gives CASRVGYNEQFF.